These 3 T cell receptor beta chains share one sample of origin, sequenced in a study of CD8+CD57+ T cells in acquired aplastic anemia. The use of genomic DNA as template underpinned the TCR beta VDJ and CDR3 profiling. MiXCR was run by TCRdb on the reads, yielding one entry per CDR3 protein. The data hold over 200,000 distinct CDR3 sequences, with around 63% observed a single time. The sample consisted of sorted CD4+, CD8+, or CD8+CD57+ T cells (not recorded which) from PBMCs. The receptors stem from a human donor in good health.

The CDR3: CASSDVVVGPQHF. The CDR3 nucleotides are TGTGCCAGTAGTGACGTCGTCGTAGGGCCCCAGCATTTT. The gene calls are TRBV19 and TRBJ1-5; no definite D call. Germline lookup yields CDR1 LNHDA and CDR2 SQIVND (reference sequence). V was trimmed by 5 bases and J by 9 bases, leaving 14 bases between them. The CDR3 extends over 13 amino acids.

V gene TRBV3-1 combines with J gene TRBJ2-5; D uncertain. V dropped 3 bases and J dropped 7 bases, with 15 bases sitting between them. CDR1 is LGHDT and CDR2 is YNNKEL in the germline V gene (reference sequence). CDR3 size: 14 residues. The CDR3: CASSQSMGGGTQYF. As DNA, the CDR3 is TGTGCCAGCAGCCAGTCAATGGGTGGTGGGACCCAGTACTTC.

This clonotype was counted between two and nine times. V is TRBV7-9 and J is TRBJ1-1; D is possibly TRBD1 (6 bases). CDR3 length equals 15 residues. CDR1 is SEHNR and CDR2 is FQNEAQ in the germline V gene (reference sequence). The ends were cut back, 1 base at V and 0 bases at J, with 9 bases in the middle. CDR3 sequence: CASSLDREMNTEAFF. CDR3 nucleotide sequence: TGTGCCAGCAGCTTAGACAGGGAGATGAACACTGAAGCTTTCTTT.